The rows below give T cell receptor beta chains drawn from one sample of a study of blood T cell repertoires in COVID-19. Only in-frame clones appear in the TCRdb table, and some are missing; sequencing was by immunoSEQ multiplex PCR. Of about 300,000 clones in the sample, approximately 84% were seen once. Sequenced sample: peripheral blood. The receptors derive from a human donor with COVID-19, enrolled during active disease. The donor label of this sample is uncertain. CDR3s leave out the opening cysteine and the closing phenylalanine or tryptophan. Each record gives: clone size, J gene, V gene, CDR3 protein. A clone size is listed for some rows: how often the clone was seen (once, few, many), or a class if it is expanded.

abundance: NA; j_gene: TRBJ2-5; v_gene: TRBV5-4; CDR3aa: ASSSGLAVGGETQY
abundance: few; j_gene: TRBJ2-3; v_gene: TRBV24-1; CDR3aa: ATSDPSGSGDTQY
abundance: NA; j_gene: TRBJ2-7; v_gene: TRBV7-2; CDR3aa: ASSRTSGVAGEQY
abundance: NA; j_gene: TRBJ2-5; v_gene: TRBV27; CDR3aa: ASSLSRGETQY
abundance: NA; j_gene: TRBJ2-3; v_gene: TRBV5-4; CDR3aa: ASSSVGDLSTDTQY
abundance: NA; j_gene: TRBJ1-2; v_gene: TRBV5-4; CDR3aa: ASSGGTEVYGYT
abundance: NA; j_gene: TRBJ2-1; v_gene: TRBV12-3/TRBV12-4; CDR3aa: ATGTSNGNEQF
abundance: once; j_gene: TRBJ1-1; v_gene: TRBV19; CDR3aa: ASSKTGGTTEAF
abundance: NA; j_gene: TRBJ2-1; v_gene: TRBV19; CDR3aa: ASSRGAGGNHNEQF
abundance: NA; j_gene: TRBJ1-3; v_gene: TRBV5-5; CDR3aa: ASSRDRATSSGNTIY
abundance: NA; j_gene: TRBJ1-2; v_gene: TRBV7-9; CDR3aa: ASSSDRGRLDGYT
abundance: NA; j_gene: TRBJ1-2; v_gene: TRBV14; CDR3aa: ASSEQGLTNYGYT
abundance: NA; j_gene: TRBJ2-4; v_gene: TRBV3-1/TRBV3-2; CDR3aa: ASSQEGLAAKNIQY
abundance: NA; j_gene: TRBJ2-5; v_gene: TRBV5-1; CDR3aa: ASSARTLGQQETQY
abundance: NA; j_gene: TRBJ2-1; v_gene: TRBV30; CDR3aa: AWWHISYNEQF
abundance: NA; j_gene: TRBJ2-1; v_gene: TRBV11-3; CDR3aa: ASSLDRDSYNEQF
abundance: NA; j_gene: TRBJ2-4; v_gene: TRBV2; CDR3aa: ASRGTVKNIQY
abundance: NA; j_gene: TRBJ2-7; v_gene: TRBV29-1; CDR3aa: SGSGTSGSSEQY
abundance: NA; j_gene: TRBJ2-1; v_gene: TRBV5-1; CDR3aa: ASSATSGTYNEQF
abundance: NA; j_gene: TRBJ2-1; v_gene: TRBV4-1; CDR3aa: ASSQDGKLAGGLSYNEQF
abundance: NA; j_gene: TRBJ2-7; v_gene: TRBV19; CDR3aa: ASSIFPRTGGSYEQY
abundance: NA; j_gene: TRBJ1-2; v_gene: TRBV2; CDR3aa: ASRRDIEGYT
abundance: NA; j_gene: TRBJ1-1; v_gene: TRBV18; CDR3aa: ASSPEAGGRGTEAF
abundance: NA; j_gene: TRBJ2-7; v_gene: TRBV28; CDR3aa: ASSFGGTYEQY
abundance: NA; j_gene: TRBJ1-1; v_gene: TRBV19; CDR3aa: ASSMGAPGTTEAF
abundance: once; j_gene: TRBJ1-1; v_gene: TRBV2; CDR3aa: ASSGDISNTEAF
abundance: NA; j_gene: TRBJ2-1; v_gene: TRBV5-1; CDR3aa: ASSLMTRGEQF
abundance: NA; j_gene: TRBJ2-7; v_gene: TRBV6-1; CDR3aa: ASSEAAAVRSYEQY
abundance: NA; j_gene: TRBJ2-3; v_gene: TRBV19; CDR3aa: ATGAGGPGDTQY
abundance: few; j_gene: TRBJ1-3; v_gene: TRBV18; CDR3aa: ASSPKLDRGYSGNTIY
abundance: NA; j_gene: TRBJ2-3; v_gene: TRBV5-4; CDR3aa: ASSLDPAGDDTQY
abundance: NA; j_gene: TRBJ1-1; v_gene: TRBV6-1; CDR3aa: ASSEGRVTEAF
abundance: NA; j_gene: TRBJ2-3; v_gene: TRBV29-1; CDR3aa: SVSGTRATDTQY
abundance: NA; j_gene: TRBJ2-3; v_gene: TRBV29-1; CDR3aa: SVTGQGEPTDTQY
abundance: NA; j_gene: TRBJ1-2; v_gene: TRBV14; CDR3aa: ASSQWTGNYGYT
abundance: NA; j_gene: TRBJ2-3; v_gene: TRBV24-1; CDR3aa: ATSQNGGTPPDTQY
abundance: NA; j_gene: TRBJ2-2; v_gene: TRBV5-1; CDR3aa: ASSWTIGQGLTGELF
abundance: NA; j_gene: TRBJ1-4; v_gene: TRBV6-5; CDR3aa: ASSSGQGIEKLF
abundance: NA; j_gene: TRBJ2-2; v_gene: TRBV5-4; CDR3aa: ASSTGAGAGANTGELF
abundance: NA; j_gene: TRBJ2-7; v_gene: TRBV5-1; CDR3aa: ASSLDGGPPYEQY
abundance: NA; j_gene: TRBJ2-3; v_gene: TRBV5-1; CDR3aa: ASSPEGVRGLADTQY
abundance: NA; j_gene: TRBJ1-6; v_gene: TRBV9; CDR3aa: ASSVYRENSPLH
abundance: NA; j_gene: TRBJ2-2; v_gene: TRBV6-5; CDR3aa: ASSRGSGELF
abundance: NA; j_gene: TRBJ2-4; v_gene: TRBV28; CDR3aa: ASILSGQGRLLTPPAKNIQY
abundance: NA; j_gene: TRBJ1-6; v_gene: TRBV9; CDR3aa: ASGQDRNNSPLH
abundance: NA; j_gene: TRBJ2-3; v_gene: TRBV5-1; CDR3aa: ASTISHPTDTQY
abundance: NA; j_gene: TRBJ2-5; v_gene: TRBV6-1; CDR3aa: ASSEGAANQETQY
abundance: few; j_gene: TRBJ1-1; v_gene: TRBV7-9; CDR3aa: ASSLGQANTEAF